This TCR beta chain was sequenced for a study of OX40 agonist ivuxolimab in advanced cancers. Study context: Eligibility rules accepted prior anti-PD-1, anti-PD-L1 or anti-CTLA-4 therapy, and under 45% had some.

Here immunoSEQ multiplex PCR was the method, and the copy in TCRdb shows in-frame clones only, minus some. The data contain about 49,000 clones, 85% of them singletons. Study results and limitations: Clonal expansion among partial responders at 0.1-3.0 mg/kg ranked near the lowest.

About this clone: Its antigen is unknown.

The CDR3 sequence is 14 residues long. Germline V gene data show CDR1 as MNHEY and CDR2 as SMNVEV (reference sequence). V lost 2 bases to trimming and J lost 6 bases, with 14 bases between them. The material sequenced was CD4+ or CD8+ T cells sorted from blood, taken in a trial of the OX40 agonist ivuxolimab. This receptor was identified in an adult with an advanced solid tumor such as melanoma, head and neck, liver or kidney cancer. This chain joins TRBV27 and TRBJ2-7; D could derive from TRBD1 or TRBD2 (6 bases each). The CDR3 loop reads CASSLGTGAAEQYV. CDR3 in DNA: TGTGCCAGCAGTTTAGGAACGGGGGCAGCCGAGCAGTACGTC.